This T cell receptor (beta chain) appears in the sequencing data of a study of cytomegalovirus exposure and HLA in healthy donors. Regarding the study as a whole: Trimming of TCR beta V- and J-genes showed a link, identified in a later analysis, to a missense DCLRE1C variant.

The PCR employed 60 Vbeta primers together with 13 Jbeta primers. In the authors' workflow: In a later analysis, about 12 million of 65 million to 90 million unique beta chains occurred in at least two donors. Method: immunoSEQ multiplex PCR; TCRdb's copy keeps in-frame clones and lacks some. The DNA was the basis for D and trimming; V, J and clone size are from that table. This table has 150,000 to 200,000 clones, about 84% appearing once. Healthy bone marrow donors made up the donor group. Though probably carrying unrecorded immune exposures, donors were nominally healthy at sampling. Per the germline V gene, CDR1 is SGHVS and CDR2 is FNYEAQ. The CDR3 covers 18 residues. Unmatched junction bases numbered 20, after V lost 6 bases and J lost 8 bases. Comment on this clone: No antigen is known for it.

This TCR came from a man between 18 and 29 years old in good health and CMV-seronegative. Material for sequencing was PBMCs. This chain joins TRBV7-6 and TRBJ2-2, with TRBD1 identical over 8 bases. The CDR3 protein is CASSHRGRQGAGLGELFF. CDR3 coding DNA: TGTGCCAGCAGTCATCGGGGTCGTCAGGGGGCTGGCTTAGGGGAGCTGTTTTTT.